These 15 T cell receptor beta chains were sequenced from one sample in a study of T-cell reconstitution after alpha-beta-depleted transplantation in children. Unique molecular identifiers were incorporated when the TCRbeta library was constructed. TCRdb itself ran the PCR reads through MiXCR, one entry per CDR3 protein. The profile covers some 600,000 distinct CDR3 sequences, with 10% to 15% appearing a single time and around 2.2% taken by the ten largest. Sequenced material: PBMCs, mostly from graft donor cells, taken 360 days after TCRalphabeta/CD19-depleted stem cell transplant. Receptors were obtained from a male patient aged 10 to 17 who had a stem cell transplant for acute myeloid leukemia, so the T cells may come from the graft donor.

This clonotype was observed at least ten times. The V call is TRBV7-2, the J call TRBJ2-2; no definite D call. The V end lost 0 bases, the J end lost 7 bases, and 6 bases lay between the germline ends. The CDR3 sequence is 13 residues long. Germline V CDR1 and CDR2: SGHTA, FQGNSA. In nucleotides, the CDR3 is TGTGCCAGCAGCTTAGCGTCGTACGGGGAGCTGTTTTTT. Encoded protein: CASSLASYGELFF. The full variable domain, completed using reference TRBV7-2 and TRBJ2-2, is GAGVSQSPSNKVTEKGKDVELRCDPISGHTALYWYRQSLGQGLEFLIYFQGNSAPDKSGLPSDRFSAERTGGSVSTLTIQRTQQEDSAVYLCASSLASYGELFFGEGSRLTVL.

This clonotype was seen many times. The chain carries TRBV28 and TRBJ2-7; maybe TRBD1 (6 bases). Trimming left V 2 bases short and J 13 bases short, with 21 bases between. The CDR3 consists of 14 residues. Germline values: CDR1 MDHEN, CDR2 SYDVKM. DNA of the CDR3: TGTGCCAGCAGTTTAGGGGGCAGAATCTACGTGCATTACTTC. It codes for CASSLGGRIYVHYF. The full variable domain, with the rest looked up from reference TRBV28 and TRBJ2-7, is DVKVTQSSRYLVKRTGEKVFLECVQDMDHENMFWYRQDPGLGLRLIYFSYDVKMKEKGDIPEGYSVSREKKERFSLILESASTNQTSMYLCASSLGGRIYVHYFGPGTRLTVT.

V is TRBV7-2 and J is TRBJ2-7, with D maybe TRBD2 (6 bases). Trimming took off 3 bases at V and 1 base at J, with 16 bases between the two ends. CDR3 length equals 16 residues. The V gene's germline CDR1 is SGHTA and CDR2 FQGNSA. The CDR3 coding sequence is TGTGCCAGCAGCTTTGCCGCGGGATTGCCGTCCTACGAGCAGTACTTC. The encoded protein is CASSFAAGLPSYEQYF.

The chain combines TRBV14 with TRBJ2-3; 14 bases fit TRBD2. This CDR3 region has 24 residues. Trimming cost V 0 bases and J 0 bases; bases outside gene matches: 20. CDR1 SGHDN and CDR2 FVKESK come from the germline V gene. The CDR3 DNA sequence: TGTGCCAGCAGCCAAGATAAAGGACAGGGGGCTCGGACTAGCGGGAGGCCCAGCACAGATACGCAGTATTTT. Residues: CASSQDKGQGARTSGRPSTDTQYF.

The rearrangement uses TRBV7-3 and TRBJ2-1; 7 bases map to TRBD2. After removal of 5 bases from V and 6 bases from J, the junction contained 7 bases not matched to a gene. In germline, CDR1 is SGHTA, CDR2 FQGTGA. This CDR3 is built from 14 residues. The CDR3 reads CASSLRAGPNEQFF. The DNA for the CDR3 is TGTGCCAGCAGCCTCCGAGCGGGGCCCAATGAGCAGTTCTTC.

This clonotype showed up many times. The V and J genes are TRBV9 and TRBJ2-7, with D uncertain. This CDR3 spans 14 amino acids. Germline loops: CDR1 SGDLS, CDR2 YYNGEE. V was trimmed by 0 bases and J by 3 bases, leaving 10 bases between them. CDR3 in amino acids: CASSVGRLGYEQYF. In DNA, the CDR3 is TGTGCCAGCAGCGTAGGCAGGCTTGGCTACGAGCAGTACTTC.

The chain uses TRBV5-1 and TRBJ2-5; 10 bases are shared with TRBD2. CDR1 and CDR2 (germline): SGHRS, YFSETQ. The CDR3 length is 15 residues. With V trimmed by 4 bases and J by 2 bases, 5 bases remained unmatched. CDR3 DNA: TGCGCCAGCAGCGTAATGACTAGCGGGCAAGAGACCCAGTACTTC. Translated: CASSVMTSGQETQYF.

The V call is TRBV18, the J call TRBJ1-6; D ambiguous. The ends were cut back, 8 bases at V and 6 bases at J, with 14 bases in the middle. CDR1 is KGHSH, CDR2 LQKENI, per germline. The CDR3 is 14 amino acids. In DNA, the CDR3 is TGTGCCAGCCCGACGTCCGTTTCTAATTCACCCCTCCACTTT. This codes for CASPTSVSNSPLHF.

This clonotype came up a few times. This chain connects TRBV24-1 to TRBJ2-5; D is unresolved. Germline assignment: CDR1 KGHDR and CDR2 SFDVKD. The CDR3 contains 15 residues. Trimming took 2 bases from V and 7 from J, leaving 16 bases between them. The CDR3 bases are TGTGCCACCAGTGATTGGAGACGACCGGACGGGACCCAGTACTTC. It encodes CATSDWRRPDGTQYF.

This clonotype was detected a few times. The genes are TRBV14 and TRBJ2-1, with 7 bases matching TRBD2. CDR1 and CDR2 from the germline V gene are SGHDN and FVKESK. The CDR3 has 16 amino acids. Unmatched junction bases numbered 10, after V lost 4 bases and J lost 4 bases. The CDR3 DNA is TGTGCCAGCAGCCCACGACTAGCCGTAGCTTACAATGAGCAGTTCTTC. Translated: CASSPRLAVAYNEQFF.

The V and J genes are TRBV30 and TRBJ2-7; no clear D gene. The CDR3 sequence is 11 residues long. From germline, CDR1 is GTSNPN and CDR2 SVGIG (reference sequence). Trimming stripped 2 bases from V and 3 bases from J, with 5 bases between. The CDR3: CAWSSNYEQYF. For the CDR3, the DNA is TGTGCCTGGAGTTCTAACTACGAGCAGTACTTC. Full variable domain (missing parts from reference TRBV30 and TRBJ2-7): SQTIHQWPATLVQPVGSPLSLECTVEGTSNPNLYWYRQAAGRGLQLLFYSVGIGQISSEVPQNLSASRPQDRQFILSSKKLLLSDSGFYLCAWSSNYEQYFGPGTRLTVT.

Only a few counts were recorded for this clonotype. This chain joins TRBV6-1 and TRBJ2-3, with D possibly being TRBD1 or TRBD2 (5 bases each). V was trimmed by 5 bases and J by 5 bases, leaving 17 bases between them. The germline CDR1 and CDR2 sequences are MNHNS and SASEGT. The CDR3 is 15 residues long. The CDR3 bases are TGTGCCAGCAGTACAGGTTCGTCCCGGGGAGATACGCAGTATTTT. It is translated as CASSTGSSRGDTQYF.

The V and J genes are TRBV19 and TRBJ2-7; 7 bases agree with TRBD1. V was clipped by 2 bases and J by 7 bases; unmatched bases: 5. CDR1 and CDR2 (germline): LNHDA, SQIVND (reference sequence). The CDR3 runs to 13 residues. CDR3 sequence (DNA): TGTGCCAGTAGTATACCCGGGACAGAAGAGCAGTACTTC. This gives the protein CASSIPGTEEQYF.

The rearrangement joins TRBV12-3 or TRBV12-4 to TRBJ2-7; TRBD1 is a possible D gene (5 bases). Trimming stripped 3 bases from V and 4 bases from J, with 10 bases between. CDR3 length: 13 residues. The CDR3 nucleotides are TGTGCCAGCAGTTTTGGGGCCAGGTACGAGCAGTACTTC. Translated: CASSFGARYEQYF.

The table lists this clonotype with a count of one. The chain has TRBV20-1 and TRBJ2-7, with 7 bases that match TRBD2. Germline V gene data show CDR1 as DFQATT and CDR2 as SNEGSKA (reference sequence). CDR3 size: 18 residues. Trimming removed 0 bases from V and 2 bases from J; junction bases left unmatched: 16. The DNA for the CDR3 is TGCAGTGCTAGAGACTACTCGAGAAGACTAGCTACTACCTACGAGCAGTACTTC. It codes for CSARDYSRRLATTYEQYF.